This T cell receptor (beta chain) was observed in a study of CD8+ T cells in alopecia areata. Points from the study as a whole: Sequencing of scalp tissue also captures the resident alphabeta T cells of normal skin. Greater clonality was observed in lesional scalp samples, especially alopecia totalis/universalis, versus normal scalp.

It was cDNA, reverse transcribed from extracted RNA, that served as the sequencing template. TCRdb's copy holds only in-frame clones and misses some; the assay was immunoSEQ multiplex PCR. The sample carries 150,000 to 200,000 clones, roughly 50% recorded once. Remarks on this clone: Its antigen is unidentified.

Using a FACSAria, the CD4+ and CD8+ T cells were sorted from the PBMCs. V trimming: 5 bases; J trimming: 4 bases; junction bases outside the gene matches: 3. This CDR3 is 12 amino acids long. Germline CDR1 and CDR2: SQVTM and ANQGSEA. The sequence derives from a human donor in good health. Sequenced sample: CD4+ T cells sorted from blood. The V and J genes are TRBV29-1 and TRBJ2-7; 9 bases agree with TRBD2. The CDR3 loop is CSVNLAGYEQYF. CDR3 in DNA: TGCAGCGTTAACCTAGCGGGGTACGAGCAGTACTTC.